This T cell receptor beta chain comes out of a study of blood T cell repertoires in COVID-19. Study-level information: COVID-19 samples, acute and convalescent, were from the United States, Italy and Spain. T cells, B-cell-depleted T cells, or PBMCs provided the cDNA or gDNA that served as material.

Authors' processing steps: Amplification from reference gene primers served as the basis for estimated nucleated cell counts. Some clones are missing from TCRdb's copy, which holds only in-frame ones; the method was immunoSEQ multiplex PCR. V and J calls and clone size come straight from that table; D and trimming were deduced from the DNA. The data contain 100,000 to 110,000 clones, about 90% of them singletons. The receptor's source is a young man in a cohort sampled during active COVID-19. The sample was peripheral blood.

CDR3 DNA sequence: TGCGCCAGCAGCTCAGCGGACCAAGAGACCCAGTACTTC. The encoded protein is CASSSADQETQYF. The chain is built from TRBV5-1 and TRBJ2-5, with a tentative D call TRBD2 (5 bases). The CDR3 sequence is 13 residues long. Germline V gives CDR1 SGHRS, CDR2 YFSETQ. V was clipped by 3 bases and J by 0 bases, with 6 bases between them.